One sample yielded the 28 T cell receptor beta chains listed below, sequenced in a study of OX40 agonist ivuxolimab in advanced cancers. Produced via immunoSEQ multiplex PCR; TCRdb's table is partial and in-frame only. The repertoire holds tens of thousands of clones, with 84% as singletons. The sequences come from CD4+ or CD8+ T cells sorted from blood, collected in a trial of the OX40 agonist ivuxolimab. Receptors originate from an adult with an advanced solid tumor such as melanoma, head and neck, liver or kidney cancer.

The rearrangement uses TRBV2 and TRBJ1-2; D unclear. CDR1 is SNHLY, CDR2 FYNNEI, per germline. The CDR3 is 13 amino acids. Trimming shortened V by 9 bases and J by 4 bases, and 15 bases separated the two germline ends. The CDR3 nucleotides read TGTGCCAGTTCTCTGGCCGAGCGCTATGGCTACACCTTC. Translation: CASSLAERYGYTF.

This clone showed up just once. This chain uses TRBV5-1 with TRBJ1-3; 7 nucleotides line up with TRBD1. J gave up 3 bases and V 0 bases, and 0 bases lay outside the gene matches. In germline, CDR1 is SGHRS, CDR2 YFSETQ. CDR3 length equals 14 residues. CDR3 residues: CASSLDRGGNTIYF. CDR3 nucleotides: TGCGCCAGCAGCTTGGACAGGGGTGGAAACACCATATATTTT.

The chain has TRBV7-9 and TRBJ1-1; 9 bases line up with TRBD1. Germline V gives CDR1 SEHNR, CDR2 FQNEAQ (reference sequence). The length of the CDR3 is 14 residues. The V segment lost 6 bases and the J segment 2 bases; nucleotides outside the gene matches: 4. CDR3 nucleotide sequence: TGTGCCAGCAGATCACAGGGGGCTAACACTGAAGCTTTCTTT. This gives the protein CASRSQGANTEAFF.

The chain is built from TRBV6-5 and TRBJ2-5; D is perhaps TRBD1 (6 bases). V was clipped by 0 bases and J by 1 base, with 12 bases between them. Germline loops: CDR1 MNHEY, CDR2 SVGAGI. The CDR3 loop spans 16 amino acids. CDR3 coding DNA: TGTGCCAGCAGTTACTCGATTATGACAGGCCAAGAGACCCAGTACTTC. Translating gives CASSYSIMTGQETQYF.

The chain carries TRBV19 and TRBJ2-1; no definite D call. V gave up 7 bases and J gave up 2 bases, with 12 bases separating them. The germline V gene has CDR1 LNHDA and CDR2 SQIVND (reference sequence). The CDR3 runs 14 residues. In DNA form, the CDR3 reads TGTGCCAGTAACTCCCGGTTCCCCTACAATGAGCAGTTCTTC. Translation gives CASNSRFPYNEQFF.

The sample holds a few counts of this clone. V is TRBV5-1 and J is TRBJ2-7; 9 bases are shared with TRBD1. Germline V CDR1 and CDR2: SGHRS, YFSETQ. Germline trimming cut 4 bases from V and 6 bases from J; bases unmatched to any gene: 5. The CDR3 sequence is 13 residues long. For the CDR3, the DNA is TGCGCCAGCAGCCGGGACAGGGATAGCGAGCAGTACTTC. This sequence encodes CASSRDRDSEQYF.

This rearrangement joins TRBV10-2 to TRBJ2-2; 15 nucleotides agree with TRBD2. The CDR3 contains 14 residues. With 9 bases clipped from V and 6 bases from J, the junction kept 2 bases outside the gene matches. Germline CDR1 WSHSY, CDR2 SAAADI. The CDR3 bases are TGCGCCAGTAGGACTAGCGGGGGGGCCGGGGAGCTGTTTTTT. Its translation is CASRTSGGAGELFF.

The V gene is TRBV10-3, the J gene TRBJ2-5, with 7 bases aligning to TRBD2. V lost 3 bases to trimming and J lost 4 bases; unmatched junction nucleotides: 5. The germline CDR1 and CDR2 sequences are ENHRY and SYGVKD. The CDR3 spans 14 residues. CDR3 loop: CAISDGGGGETQYF. The CDR3, as DNA: TGTGCCATCAGTGATGGGGGGGGTGGAGAGACCCAGTACTTC.

In regard to this clone: The junction differs from germline at one of its ends, possibly a read error. Other DNA variants within this sample encode the same CDR3. CDR3 amino acids: CASSEGQANYGYTF. CDR3 nucleotides: TGTGCCAGCTCAGAGGGACAGGCTAACTACGGCTACACCTTC. This chain links TRBV18 with TRBJ1-2; 8 nucleotides match TRBD1. The length of the CDR3 is 14 residues. The germline V gene has CDR1 KGHSH and CDR2 LQKENI. Full variable domain (outside the CDR3, taken from reference TRBV18 and TRBJ1-2): NAGVMQNPRHLVRRRGQEARLRCSPMKGHSHVYWYRQLPEEGLKFMVYLQKENIIDESGMPKERFSAEFPKEGPSILRIQQVVRGDSAAYFCASSEGQANYGYTFGSGTRLTVV.

The J gene is TRBJ2-3, the V gene TRBV7-8; either TRBD1 or TRBD2 may supply D (5 bases each). Germline V gene lookup returns CDR1 SGHVS and CDR2 FQNEAQ. V was trimmed by 5 bases and J by 3 bases, leaving 9 bases between them. The CDR3 covers 13 residues. This CDR3 reads CASSPGTTDTQYF. CDR3 coding DNA: TGTGCCAGCAGCCCCGGGACGACAGATACGCAGTATTTT.

The J gene is TRBJ2-3, the V gene TRBV28; TRBD2 aligns across 9 bases. The germline gives CDR1 MDHEN, CDR2 SYDVKM. With 2 bases clipped from V and 7 bases from J, the junction kept 4 bases outside the gene matches. There are 14 residues in the CDR3. The DNA of the CDR3 is TGTGCCAGCAGTTTAAGCGGGGGGTCCAATACGCAGTATTTT. As protein: CASSLSGGSNTQYF.

The chain combines TRBV5-1 with TRBJ1-1; D unresolved. Germline assignment: CDR1 SGHRS and CDR2 YFSETQ. This CDR3 comprises 13 residues. The V end lost 4 bases, the J end lost 5 bases, and 12 bases lay between the germline ends. The CDR3 nucleotides are TGCGCCAGCAGCCCCGCAGGCCGAACTGAAGCTTTCTTT. This encodes CASSPAGRTEAFF.

The V call is TRBV2, the J call TRBJ2-1, with TRBD2 as a possible D gene (5 bases). CDR1 is SNHLY, CDR2 FYNNEI, per germline. Trimming pared 6 bases from V and 6 bases from J, leaving 12 bases between. CDR3 size: 13 residues. CDR3 protein: CASRDTSTNEQFF. As DNA, the CDR3 is TGTGCCAGCAGGGATACTAGTACCAATGAGCAGTTCTTC.

The chain employs TRBV30 and TRBJ1-4, with D possibly being TRBD1 (6 bases). The CDR3 runs 13 residues. V was trimmed by 1 base and J by 7 bases, leaving 10 bases between them. Looked up from germline, CDR1 is GTSNPN and CDR2 is SVGIG (reference sequence). The CDR3, as DNA: TGTGCCTGGAGTGGACAGGTGGCTGAAAAACTGTTTTTT. Translation gives CAWSGQVAEKLFF.

The rearrangement joins TRBV5-5 to TRBJ1-1; weak D call: TRBD1 (5 bases). The CDR3 loop spans 13 amino acids. The germline gives CDR1 SGHKS, CDR2 YYEKEE (reference sequence). V lost 5 bases, J lost 7 bases, and 15 bases lay in between. The DNA of the CDR3 is TGTGCCAGCAGGCTTACGGGACGGATTGAAGCTTTCTTT. As protein: CASRLTGRIEAFF.

The gene calls are TRBV19 and TRBJ2-5; 10 bases agree with TRBD2. Germline lookup yields CDR1 LNHDA and CDR2 SQIVND (reference sequence). The CDR3 spans 16 residues. V lost 5 bases to trimming and J lost 4 bases; unmatched junction nucleotides: 10. The CDR3 DNA sequence: TGTGCCAGTAGTGAACCGGGACTAGCGACGTTAGAGACCCAGTACTTC. This encodes CASSEPGLATLETQYF.

CDR3 coding DNA: TGTGCCAGTAAGGGTCTGGGGGATCAGCCCCAGCATTTT. It codes for CASKGLGDQPQHF. J is TRBJ1-5 and V is TRBV19, with D possibly TRBD1 on 5 matching bases. V was shortened by 7 bases and J by 5 bases, with 12 bases between the two germline ends. The CDR3 spans 13 residues. Germline CDR1 and CDR2: LNHDA and SQIVND (reference sequence).

This sequence joins TRBV9 and TRBJ2-5, with TRBD2 identical over 10 bases. Germline CDR1 SGDLS, CDR2 YYNGEE. The CDR3 runs to 16 residues. V trimming: 0 bases; J trimming: 5 bases; junction bases outside the gene matches: 7. CDR3 sequence: CASSVDIAGGPETQYF. As DNA, the CDR3 is TGTGCCAGCAGCGTAGATATAGCGGGGGGCCCGGAGACCCAGTACTTC.

The CDR3 coding sequence is TGTGCCAGCAGCCCCTTAGGGGGGAGCTCCTACGAGCAGTACTTC. Translating gives CASSPLGGSSYEQYF. The V gene is TRBV7-8, the J gene TRBJ2-7, with D perhaps assigned TRBD1 or TRBD2 (6 bases each). V dropped 5 bases and J dropped 0 bases, with 14 bases sitting between them. This CDR3 is built from 15 residues. The germline CDR1 and CDR2 sequences are SGHVS and FQNEAQ.

This sequence joins TRBV7-9 and TRBJ2-3; 11 bases align to TRBD2. The CDR3 extends over 17 amino acids. The J segment lost 5 bases and the V segment lost 1 base, leaving 8 bases of the junction unmatched. Germline lookup yields CDR1 SEHNR and CDR2 FQNEAQ (reference sequence). The CDR3 protein is CASSLVAGGPRGDTQYF. In DNA form, the CDR3 reads TGTGCCAGCAGCTTAGTAGCGGGGGGGCCCAGGGGAGATACGCAGTATTTT.

The rearrangement links TRBV2 to TRBJ2-1; D assignment may be TRBD1 or TRBD2 (5 bases each). Germline assignment: CDR1 SNHLY and CDR2 FYNNEI. The CDR3 contains 15 residues. Trimming pared 6 bases from V and 5 bases from J, leaving 17 bases between. CDR3 in amino acids: CASSPFPGPNNEQFF. CDR3 nucleotides: TGTGCCAGCAGCCCCTTCCCGGGGCCTAACAATGAGCAGTTCTTC.

This clone has just one count. V usage is TRBV6-5 and J usage is TRBJ2-1; 8 nucleotides line up with TRBD1. CDR3 size: 14 residues. Germline V gives CDR1 MNHEY, CDR2 SVGAGI. V was pared by 2 bases and J by 8 bases, with 5 bases of the junction left unmatched. Here the CDR3 DNA reads TGTGCCAGCAGTTACGGACAGGGCGGGGATGAGCAGTTCTTC. Its translation: CASSYGQGGDEQFF.

The chain combines TRBV10-2 with TRBJ1-5, with D unresolved. Germline CDR1 is WSHSY and CDR2 is SAAADI. V was pared by 6 bases and J by 1 base, with 4 bases between. The CDR3 totals 12 residues. The CDR3 sequence: CASRSSNQPQHF. CDR3 DNA: TGCGCCAGCAGATCCAGCAATCAGCCCCAGCATTTT.

The gene calls are TRBV4-1 and TRBJ2-1, with TRBD1 as a possible D gene (6 bases). Between the trimmed V and J ends, which lost 1 base and 10 bases, there was a span of 14 bases. Per germline, CDR1 MGHRA and CDR2 YSYEKL. This CDR3 comprises 14 residues. Here the CDR3 DNA reads TGCGCCAGCAGCCAAGGGACCGACAGGACAGAGCAGTTCTTC. This codes for CASSQGTDRTEQFF.

This chain joins TRBV19 and TRBJ1-5; TRBD1 agrees at 10 bases. Germline V gene data show CDR1 as LNHDA and CDR2 as SQIVND (reference sequence). V dropped 4 bases and J dropped 0; count of bases not matched to a gene: 3. The CDR3 extends over 16 amino acids. CDR3 in amino acids: CASSTTGGGSNQPQHF. In DNA form, the CDR3 reads TGTGCCAGTAGTACGACAGGGGGCGGTAGCAATCAGCCCCAGCATTTT.

The chain combines TRBV5-4 with TRBJ2-6; 8 bases are a match to TRBD1. Trimming took 1 base from V and 0 from J; bases not matched to a gene: 3. The CDR3 loop spans 17 amino acids. CDR1 is SGHNT, CDR2 YYREEE, per germline (reference sequence). The CDR3 bases are TGTGCCAGCAGCTTGACAGGGGGGAGCTCTGGGGCCAACGTCCTGACTTTC. Translating gives CASSLTGGSSGANVLTF.

This clone was seen only a few times. The chain couples TRBV4-3 to TRBJ1-6; no definite D call. The CDR3 covers 15 residues. Trimming removed 0 bases from V and 7 bases from J, with 10 bases in between. Germline V gives CDR1 LGHNA, CDR2 YSLEER. CDR3 nucleotide sequence: TGCGCCAGCAGCCAAGAGTTGACACTAAATTCACCCCTCCACTTT. Translation: CASSQELTLNSPLHF.

The chain recombines TRBV13 with TRBJ1-3; D remains unclear. Germline-derived CDR1 and CDR2 are PRHDT and FYEKMQ (reference sequence). The length of the CDR3 is 14 residues. Trimming pared 6 bases from V and 0 bases from J, leaving 9 bases between. The CDR3 DNA reads as TGTGCCAGCAGGCCCGGAGGCTCTGGAAACACCATATATTTT. It translates to CASRPGGSGNTIYF.